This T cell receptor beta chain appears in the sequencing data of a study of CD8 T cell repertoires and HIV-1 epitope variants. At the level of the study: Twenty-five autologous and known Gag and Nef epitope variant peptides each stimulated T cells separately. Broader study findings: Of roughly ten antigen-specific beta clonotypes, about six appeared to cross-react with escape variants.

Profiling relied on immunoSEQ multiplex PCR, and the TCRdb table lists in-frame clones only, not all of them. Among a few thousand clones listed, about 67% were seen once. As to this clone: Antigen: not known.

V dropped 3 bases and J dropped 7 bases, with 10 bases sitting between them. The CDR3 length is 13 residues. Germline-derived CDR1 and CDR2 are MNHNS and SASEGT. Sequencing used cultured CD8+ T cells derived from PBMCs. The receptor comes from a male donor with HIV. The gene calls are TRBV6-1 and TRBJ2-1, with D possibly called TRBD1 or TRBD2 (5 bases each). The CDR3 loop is CASSDWGWNEQFF. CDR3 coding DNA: TGTGCCAGCAGTGATTGGGGGTGGAATGAGCAGTTCTTC.